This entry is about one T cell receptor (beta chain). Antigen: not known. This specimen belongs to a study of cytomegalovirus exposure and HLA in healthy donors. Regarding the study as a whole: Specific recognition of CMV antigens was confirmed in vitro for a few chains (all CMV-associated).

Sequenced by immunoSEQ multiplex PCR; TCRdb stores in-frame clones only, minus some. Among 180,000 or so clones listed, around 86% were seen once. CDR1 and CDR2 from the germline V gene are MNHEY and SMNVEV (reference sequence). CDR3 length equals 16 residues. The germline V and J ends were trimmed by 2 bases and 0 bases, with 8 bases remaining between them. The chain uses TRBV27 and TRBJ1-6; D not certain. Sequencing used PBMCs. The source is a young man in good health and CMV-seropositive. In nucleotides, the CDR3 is TGTGCCAGCAGTTTAACCTCTAGCTCCTATAATTCACCCCTCCACTTT. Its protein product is CASSLTSSSYNSPLHF.